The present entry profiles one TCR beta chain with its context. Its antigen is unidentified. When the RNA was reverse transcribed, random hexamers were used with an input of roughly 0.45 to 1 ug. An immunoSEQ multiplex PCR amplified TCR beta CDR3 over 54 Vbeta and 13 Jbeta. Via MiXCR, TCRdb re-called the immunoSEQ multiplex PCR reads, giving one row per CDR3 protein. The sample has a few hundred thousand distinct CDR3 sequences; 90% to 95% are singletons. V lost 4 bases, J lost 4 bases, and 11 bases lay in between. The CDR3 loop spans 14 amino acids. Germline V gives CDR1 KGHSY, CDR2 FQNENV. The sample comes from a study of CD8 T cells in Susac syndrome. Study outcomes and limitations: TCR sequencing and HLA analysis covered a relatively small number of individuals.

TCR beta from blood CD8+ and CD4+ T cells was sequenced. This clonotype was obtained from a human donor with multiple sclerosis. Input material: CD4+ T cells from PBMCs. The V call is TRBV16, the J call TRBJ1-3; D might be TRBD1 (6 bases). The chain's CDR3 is CASSRTALGNTIYF. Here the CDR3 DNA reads TGTGCCAGCAGCCGGACAGCGCTGGGAAACACCATATATTTT.